This T cell receptor beta chain was observed in a study of shared clonotypes between healthy human individuals. Study details: Plates per donor: three CD4 naive, three CD4 memory, two CD8 naive, one CD8 memory.

Germline-derived CDR1 and CDR2 are MDHEN and SYDVKM. The CDR3 totals 17 residues. V shed 3 bases and J shed 0 bases, with 14 bases lying between them. TCRdb keeps only in-frame clones here, not all; method: immunoSEQ multiplex PCR. The sample has 600,000 to 750,000 clones; about 90% are singletons. Note on this clone: Its antigen is unknown.

Findings of the study overall: With few donors, the genetic and exposure-history diversity represented was limited.

The donor population consisted of healthy HIV-negative adults with no recent acute infections or vaccinations. The chain combines TRBV28 with TRBJ1-4; D call uncertain. The material sequenced was memory CD8+ T cells from PBMCs. Sample subset: CD45RO+ cells pooled with CCR7-negative TemRA cells. The receptor comes from a man younger than 35 in good health. Some clones in this sample may be carry-over from other donors' samples. CDR3 sequence: CASSFNTGISTNEKLFF. The CDR3 region has the DNA TGTGCCAGCAGTTTTAATACCGGGATCTCAACTAATGAAAAACTGTTTTTT.